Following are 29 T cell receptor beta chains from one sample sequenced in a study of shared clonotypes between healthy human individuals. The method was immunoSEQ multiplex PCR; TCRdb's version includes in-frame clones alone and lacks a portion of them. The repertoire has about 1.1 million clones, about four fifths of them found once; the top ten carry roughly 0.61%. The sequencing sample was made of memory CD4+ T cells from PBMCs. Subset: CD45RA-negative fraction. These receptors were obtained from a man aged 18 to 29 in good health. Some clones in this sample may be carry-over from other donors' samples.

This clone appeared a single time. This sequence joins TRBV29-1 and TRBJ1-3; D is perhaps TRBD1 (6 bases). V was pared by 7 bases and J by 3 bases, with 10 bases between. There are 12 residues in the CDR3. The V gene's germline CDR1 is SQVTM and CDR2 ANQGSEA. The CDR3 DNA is TGCAGCGGCGGACAGAATGGAAACACCATATATTTT. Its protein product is CSGGQNGNTIYF.

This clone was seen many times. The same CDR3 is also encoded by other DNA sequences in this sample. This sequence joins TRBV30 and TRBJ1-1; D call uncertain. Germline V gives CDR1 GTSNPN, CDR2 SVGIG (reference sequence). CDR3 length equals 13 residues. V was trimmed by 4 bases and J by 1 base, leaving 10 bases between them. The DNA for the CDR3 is TGTGCCTGGAAGCTTCAGCCGAACACTGAAGCTTTCTTT. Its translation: CAWKLQPNTEAFF.

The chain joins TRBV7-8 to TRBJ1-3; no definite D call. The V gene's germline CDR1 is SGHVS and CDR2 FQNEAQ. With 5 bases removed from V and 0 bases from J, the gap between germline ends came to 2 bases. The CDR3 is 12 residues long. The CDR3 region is CASSPSGNTIYF. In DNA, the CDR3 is TGTGCCAGCAGCCCCTCTGGAAACACCATATATTTT.

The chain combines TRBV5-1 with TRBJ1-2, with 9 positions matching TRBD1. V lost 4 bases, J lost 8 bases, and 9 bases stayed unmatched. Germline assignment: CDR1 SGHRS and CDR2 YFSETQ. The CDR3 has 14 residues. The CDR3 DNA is TGCGCCAGCAGCGTACAGGGGGCGTTCAGCGGCTACACCTTC. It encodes CASSVQGAFSGYTF.

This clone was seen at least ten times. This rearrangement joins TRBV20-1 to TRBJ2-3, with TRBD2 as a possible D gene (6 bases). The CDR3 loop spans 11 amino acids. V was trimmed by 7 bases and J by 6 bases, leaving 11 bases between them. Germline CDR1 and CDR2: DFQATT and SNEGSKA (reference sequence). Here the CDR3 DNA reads TGCAGTGGCCTAGCGTGGGATACGCAGTATTTT. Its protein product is CSGLAWDTQYF.

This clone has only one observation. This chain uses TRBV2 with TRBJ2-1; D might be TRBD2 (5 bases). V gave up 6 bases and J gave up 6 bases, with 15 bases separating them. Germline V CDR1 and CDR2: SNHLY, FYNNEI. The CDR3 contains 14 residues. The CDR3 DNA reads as TGTGCCAGCAGCCTACACTTACTAGTCAATGAGCAGTTCTTC. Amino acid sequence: CASSLHLLVNEQFF.

The CDR3, as DNA: TGTGCCAGCAGCTTAAGGGACTTCACCTACGAGCAGTACTTC. Residues: CASSLRDFTYEQYF. The chain recombines TRBV7-8 with TRBJ2-7; a weak D match, TRBD2 (6 bases). V lost 2 bases to trimming and J lost 2 bases, with 10 bases between them. Germline V gene data show CDR1 as SGHVS and CDR2 as FQNEAQ. The CDR3 is made up of 14 amino acids.

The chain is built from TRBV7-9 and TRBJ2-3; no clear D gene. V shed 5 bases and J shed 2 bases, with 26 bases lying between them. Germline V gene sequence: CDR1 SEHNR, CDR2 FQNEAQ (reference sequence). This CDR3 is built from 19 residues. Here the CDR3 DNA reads TGTGCCAGCAGCCCCTCGCGGTTGGCAAGCTTTTGGGACACAGATACGCAGTATTTT. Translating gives CASSPSRLASFWDTDTQYF.

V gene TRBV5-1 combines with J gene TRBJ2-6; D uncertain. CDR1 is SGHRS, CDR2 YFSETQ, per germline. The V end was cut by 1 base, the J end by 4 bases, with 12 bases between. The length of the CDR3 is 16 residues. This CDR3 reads CASSLWAVVGANVLTF. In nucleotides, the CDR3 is TGCGCCAGCAGCTTGTGGGCGGTTGTAGGGGCCAACGTCCTGACTTTC.

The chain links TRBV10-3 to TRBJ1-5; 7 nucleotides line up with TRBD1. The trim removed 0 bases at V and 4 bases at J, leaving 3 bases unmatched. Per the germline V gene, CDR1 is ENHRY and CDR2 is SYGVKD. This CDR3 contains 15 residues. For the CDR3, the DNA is TGTGCCATCAGTGAGTCGCAACAGGGGAATCAGCCCCAGCATTTT. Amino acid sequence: CAISESQQGNQPQHF.

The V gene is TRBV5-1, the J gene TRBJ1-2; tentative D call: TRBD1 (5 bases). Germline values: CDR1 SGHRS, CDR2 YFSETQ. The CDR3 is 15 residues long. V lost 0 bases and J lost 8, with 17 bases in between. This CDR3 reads CASSLEAGQGRGYTF. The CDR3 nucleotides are TGCGCCAGCAGCTTGGAGGCAGGGCAGGGTAGAGGCTACACCTTC.

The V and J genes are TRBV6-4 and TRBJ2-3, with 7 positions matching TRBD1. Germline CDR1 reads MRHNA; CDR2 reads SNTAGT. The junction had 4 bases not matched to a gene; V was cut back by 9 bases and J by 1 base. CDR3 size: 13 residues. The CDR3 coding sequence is TGTGCCAGTAGGGACAGCGGCACAGATACGCAGTATTTT. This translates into CASRDSGTDTQYF.

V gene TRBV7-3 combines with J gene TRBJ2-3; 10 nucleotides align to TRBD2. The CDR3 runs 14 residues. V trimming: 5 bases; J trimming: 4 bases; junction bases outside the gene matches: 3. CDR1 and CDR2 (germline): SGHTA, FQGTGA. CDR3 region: CASSPGLAADTQYF. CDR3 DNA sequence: TGTGCCAGCAGCCCCGGACTAGCGGCAGATACGCAGTATTTT.

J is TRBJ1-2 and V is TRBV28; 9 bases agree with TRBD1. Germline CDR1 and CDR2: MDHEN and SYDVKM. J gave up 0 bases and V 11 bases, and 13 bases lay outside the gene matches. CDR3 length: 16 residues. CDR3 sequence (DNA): TGTGCCCATTCAGTAGGCGGGACAGGGACTAACTATGGCTACACCTTC. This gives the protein CAHSVGGTGTNYGYTF.

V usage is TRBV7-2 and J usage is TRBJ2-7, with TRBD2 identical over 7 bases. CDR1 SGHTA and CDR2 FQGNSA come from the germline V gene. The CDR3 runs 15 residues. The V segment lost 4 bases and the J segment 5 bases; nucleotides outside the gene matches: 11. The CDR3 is CASSSRRGGSDEQYF. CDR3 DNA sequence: TGTGCCAGCAGCTCCCGGCGGGGCGGGAGCGACGAGCAGTACTTC. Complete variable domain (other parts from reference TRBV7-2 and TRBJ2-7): GAGVSQSPSNKVTEKGKDVELRCDPISGHTALYWYRQSLGQGLEFLIYFQGNSAPDKSGLPSDRFSAERTGGSVSTLTIQRTQQEDSAVYLCASSSRRGGSDEQYFGPGTRLTVT.

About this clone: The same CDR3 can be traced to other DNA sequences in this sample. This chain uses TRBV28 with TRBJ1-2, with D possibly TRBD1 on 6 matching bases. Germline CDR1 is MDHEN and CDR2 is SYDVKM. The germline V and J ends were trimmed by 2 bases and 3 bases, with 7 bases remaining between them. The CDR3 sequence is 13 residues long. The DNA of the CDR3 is TGTGCCAGCAGTTTAGGGGGCTACTATGGCTACACCTTC. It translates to CASSLGGYYGYTF.

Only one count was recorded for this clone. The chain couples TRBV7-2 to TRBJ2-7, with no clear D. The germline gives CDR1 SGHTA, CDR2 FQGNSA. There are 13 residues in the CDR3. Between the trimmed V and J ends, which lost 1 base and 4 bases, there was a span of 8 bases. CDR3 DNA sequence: TGTGCCAGCAGCTTAGGGATAGCATACGAGCAGTACTTC. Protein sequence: CASSLGIAYEQYF.

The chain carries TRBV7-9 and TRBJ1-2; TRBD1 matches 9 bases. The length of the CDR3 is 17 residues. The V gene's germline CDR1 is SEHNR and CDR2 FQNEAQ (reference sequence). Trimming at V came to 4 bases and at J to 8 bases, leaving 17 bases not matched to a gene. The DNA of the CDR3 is TGTGCCAGCAGCTCTATACCAAGGACAGGGGAACGGGTAGGCTACACCTTC. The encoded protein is CASSSIPRTGERVGYTF.

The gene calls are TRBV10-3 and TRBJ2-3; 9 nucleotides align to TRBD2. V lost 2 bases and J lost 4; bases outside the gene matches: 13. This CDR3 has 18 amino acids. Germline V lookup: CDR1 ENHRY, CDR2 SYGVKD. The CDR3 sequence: CAISEARGVGGRADTQYF. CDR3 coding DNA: TGTGCCATCAGTGAGGCCCGGGGTGTGGGCGGGAGGGCAGATACGCAGTATTTT.

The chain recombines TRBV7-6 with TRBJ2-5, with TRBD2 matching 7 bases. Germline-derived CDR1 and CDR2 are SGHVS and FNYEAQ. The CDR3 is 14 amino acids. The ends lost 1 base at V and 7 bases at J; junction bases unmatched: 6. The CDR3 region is CASSLGSREGTQYF. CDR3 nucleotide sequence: TGTGCCAGCAGCTTAGGCTCCAGGGAGGGGACCCAGTACTTC.

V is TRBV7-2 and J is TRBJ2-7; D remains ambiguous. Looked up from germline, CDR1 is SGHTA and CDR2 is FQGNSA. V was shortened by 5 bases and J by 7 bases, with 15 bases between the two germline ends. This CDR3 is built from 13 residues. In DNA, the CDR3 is TGTGCCAGCAGCGCCGCCATCGACGGGGAGCAGTACTTC. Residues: CASSAAIDGEQYF.

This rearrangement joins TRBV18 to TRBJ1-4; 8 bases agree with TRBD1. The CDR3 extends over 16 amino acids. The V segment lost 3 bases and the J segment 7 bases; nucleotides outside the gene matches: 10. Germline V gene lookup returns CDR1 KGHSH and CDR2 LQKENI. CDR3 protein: CASSPQTGQVGEKLFF. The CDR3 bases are TGTGCCAGCTCACCCCAGACGGGACAGGTTGGTGAAAAACTGTTTTTT.

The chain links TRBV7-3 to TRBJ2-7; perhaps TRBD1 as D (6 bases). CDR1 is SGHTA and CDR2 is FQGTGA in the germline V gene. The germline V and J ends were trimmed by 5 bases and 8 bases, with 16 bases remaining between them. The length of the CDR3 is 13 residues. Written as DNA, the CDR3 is TGTGCCAGCAGCCGATACAGGGAAGGTCAGCAGTACTTC. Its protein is CASSRYREGQQYF.

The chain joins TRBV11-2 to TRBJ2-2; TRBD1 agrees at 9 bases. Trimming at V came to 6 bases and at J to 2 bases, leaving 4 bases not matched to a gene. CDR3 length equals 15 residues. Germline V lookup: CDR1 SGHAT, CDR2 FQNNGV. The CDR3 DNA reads TGTGCCAGCAGTCGGGACAGGGTAAACACCGGGGAGCTGTTTTTT. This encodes CASSRDRVNTGELFF.

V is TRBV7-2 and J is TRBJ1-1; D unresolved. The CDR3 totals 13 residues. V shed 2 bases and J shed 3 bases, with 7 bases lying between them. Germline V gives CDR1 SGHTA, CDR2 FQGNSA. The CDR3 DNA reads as TGTGCCAGCAGCTTATATCAGCACACTGAAGCTTTCTTT. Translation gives CASSLYQHTEAFF.

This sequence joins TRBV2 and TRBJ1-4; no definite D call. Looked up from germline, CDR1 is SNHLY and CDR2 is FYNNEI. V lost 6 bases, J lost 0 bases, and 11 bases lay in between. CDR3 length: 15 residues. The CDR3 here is CASRSEGATNEKLFF. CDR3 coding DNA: TGTGCCAGCAGGTCGGAGGGAGCAACTAATGAAAAACTGTTTTTT.

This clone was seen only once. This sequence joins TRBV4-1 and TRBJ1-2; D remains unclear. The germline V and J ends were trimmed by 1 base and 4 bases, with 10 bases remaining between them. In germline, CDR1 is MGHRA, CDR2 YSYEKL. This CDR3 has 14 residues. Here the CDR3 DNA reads TGCGCCAGCAGCCAAGCAAGGCGGGGCTATGGCTACACCTTC. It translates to CASSQARRGYGYTF.

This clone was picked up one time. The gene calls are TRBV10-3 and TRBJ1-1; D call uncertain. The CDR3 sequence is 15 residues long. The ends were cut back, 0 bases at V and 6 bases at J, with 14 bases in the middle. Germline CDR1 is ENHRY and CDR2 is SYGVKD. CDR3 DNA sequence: TGTGCCATCAGTGAGTCGGGATCCAAGGGCGCTGAAGCTTTCTTT. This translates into CAISESGSKGAEAFF.

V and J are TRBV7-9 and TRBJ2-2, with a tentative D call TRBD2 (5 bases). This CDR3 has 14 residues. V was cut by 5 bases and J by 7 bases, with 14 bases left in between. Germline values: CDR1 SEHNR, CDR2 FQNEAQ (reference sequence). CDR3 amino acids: CASSPRFGSGELFF. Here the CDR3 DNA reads TGTGCCAGCAGCCCCCGGTTTGGGAGCGGGGAGCTGTTTTTT.